The 15 T cell receptor beta chains in this list originate from one sample, sequenced in a study of cytomegalovirus exposure and HLA in healthy donors. A multiplex PCR was run with 60 Vbeta primers and 13 Jbeta primers. Only in-frame clones appear in the TCRdb table, and some are missing; sequencing was by immunoSEQ multiplex PCR. The sample holds roughly 90,000 clones, 70% to 90% seen once. The specimen sequenced was PBMCs. These receptors were collected from a young man in good health and CMV-seronegative.

This clone was seen just once. This rearrangement joins TRBV7-9 to TRBJ1-4; 7 nucleotides align to TRBD1. With V trimmed by 5 bases and J by 7 bases, 7 bases remained unmatched. The CDR3 extends over 14 amino acids. CDR1 and CDR2 (germline): SEHNR, FQNEAQ (reference sequence). The CDR3 is CASSPDRVGEKLFF. Written as DNA, the CDR3 is TGTGCCAGCAGCCCAGACAGGGTTGGTGAAAAACTGTTTTTT.

The V call is TRBV19, the J call TRBJ1-5; D perhaps matches TRBD1 (5 bases). V was pared by 6 bases and J by 1 base, with 7 bases between. The CDR3 contains 13 residues. Germline CDR1 LNHDA, CDR2 SQIVND (reference sequence). The CDR3 protein is CASRGQSNQPQHF. The CDR3, as DNA: TGTGCCAGTAGGGGGCAGAGCAATCAGCCCCAGCATTTT.

This clone was counted between two and nine times. V and J are TRBV7-9 and TRBJ1-1; D possibly corresponds to TRBD1 (6 bases). CDR3 length: 15 amino acids. V lost 5 bases to trimming and J lost 4 bases, with 17 bases between them. Germline values: CDR1 SEHNR, CDR2 FQNEAQ (reference sequence). CDR3 residues: CASSPPAGGGTEAFF. The CDR3 nucleotides read TGTGCCAGCAGCCCCCCCGCGGGGGGCGGCACTGAAGCTTTCTTT.

The CDR3 region is CATRAGFGLTSEQYF. In nucleotides, the CDR3 is TGTGCCACTCGAGCGGGGTTTGGGCTTACAAGCGAGCAGTACTTC. This chain connects TRBV30 to TRBJ2-7, with TRBD2 identical over 7 bases. V was pared by 8 bases and J by 6 bases, with 19 bases of the junction left unmatched. This CDR3 spans 15 amino acids. The germline V gene encodes CDR1 GTSNPN and CDR2 SVGIG (reference sequence).

The chain carries TRBV6-6 and TRBJ1-1; D is unresolved. The CDR3 is 13 amino acids. Trimming took 2 bases from V and 6 from J, leaving 10 bases between them. Looked up from germline, CDR1 is MNHNY and CDR2 is SVGAGI (reference sequence). Here the CDR3 DNA reads TGTGCCAGCAGTTACGGACCGGGGTCTGAAGCTTTCTTT. This translates into CASSYGPGSEAFF.

This chain uses TRBV7-2 with TRBJ1-5, with D possibly TRBD1 on 5 matching bases. V lost 3 bases and J lost 5, with 11 bases in between. Germline V gene sequence: CDR1 SGHTA, CDR2 FQGNSA. There are 14 residues in the CDR3. The CDR3 coding sequence is TGTGCCAGCAGCTTTCAGGGAAGGGATCAGCCCCAGCATTTT. Translation gives CASSFQGRDQPQHF.

The chain combines TRBV6-6 with TRBJ2-2; 9 bases agree with TRBD2. The CDR3 sequence is 16 residues long. Germline CDR1 and CDR2: MNHNY and SVGAGI (reference sequence). V lost 5 bases to trimming and J lost 7 bases; unmatched junction nucleotides: 11. The CDR3 DNA reads TGTGCCAGCAGTCGCGAGGGCGGGAGGGCTTTCGGGGAGCTGTTTTTT. Translating gives CASSREGGRAFGELFF.

The chain links TRBV27 to TRBJ1-1; TRBD1 is a possible D gene (5 bases). This CDR3 is 14 amino acids long. CDR1 MNHEY and CDR2 SMNVEV come from the germline V gene (reference sequence). Deletions cut 5 bases from V and 1 base from J, with 11 bases between. The CDR3 coding sequence is TGTGCCAGCAGTCTATGGGGGGAGAACACTGAAGCTTTCTTT. It is translated as CASSLWGENTEAFF.

The genes are TRBV6-5 and TRBJ2-7; 9 nucleotides align to TRBD1. CDR3 length equals 13 residues. Germline CDR1 MNHEY, CDR2 SVGAGI. The V gene end was trimmed by 10 bases and the J gene end by 0 bases; junction bases not matched to a gene: 4. CDR3: CATGTGPSYEQYF. As DNA, the CDR3 is TGTGCCACCGGGACAGGGCCCTCCTACGAGCAGTACTTC.

This sequence joins TRBV6-5 and TRBJ1-4; 7 bases match TRBD1. Germline-derived CDR1 and CDR2 are MNHEY and SVGAGI. The CDR3 is made up of 14 amino acids. The junction had 9 bases not matched to a gene; V was cut back by 6 bases and J by 8 bases. The chain's CDR3 is CASRRQGRREKLFF. The DNA for the CDR3 is TGTGCCAGCAGAAGACAGGGACGACGCGAAAAACTGTTTTTT.

CDR3 sequence: CASSKATSSYEQYF. The CDR3 nucleotides read TGTGCCAGCAGTAAAGCCACGTCCTCCTACGAGCAGTACTTC. The chain has TRBV25-1 and TRBJ2-7, with no clear D. This CDR3 region has 14 residues. CDR1 and CDR2 from the germline V gene are MGHDK and SYGVNS. Deletions cut 5 bases from V and 0 bases from J, with 11 bases between.

V gene TRBV6-5 combines with J gene TRBJ2-1, with a tentative D call TRBD2 (6 bases). V was shortened by 2 bases and J by 2 bases, with 7 bases between the two germline ends. Germline V gene lookup returns CDR1 MNHEY and CDR2 SVGAGI. The CDR3 totals 14 residues. The CDR3 protein is CASSYRTTYNEQFF. The CDR3 region has the DNA TGTGCCAGCAGTTACCGGACTACCTACAATGAGCAGTTCTTC.

The rearrangement uses TRBV7-3 and TRBJ1-6; 8 nucleotides align to TRBD1. CDR1 SGHTA and CDR2 FQGTGA come from the germline V gene. With 1 base clipped from V and 6 bases from J, the junction kept 5 bases outside the gene matches. The CDR3 extends over 16 amino acids. This CDR3 is CASSLIGTGLNSPLHF. CDR3 sequence (DNA): TGTGCCAGCAGCTTAATTGGGACAGGCCTTAATTCACCCCTCCACTTT.

The chain is built from TRBV9 and TRBJ2-3; D may be TRBD2 (5 bases). This CDR3 contains 14 residues. Between the trimmed V and J ends, which lost 3 bases and 2 bases, there was a span of 10 bases. Germline CDR1 and CDR2: SGDLS and YYNGEE. This CDR3 reads CASSEGLNTDTQYF. The CDR3 region has the DNA TGTGCCAGCAGCGAAGGACTCAACACAGATACGCAGTATTTT.

The genes are TRBV9 and TRBJ2-1, with 10 bases identical to TRBD2. Germline V gene data show CDR1 as SGDLS and CDR2 as YYNGEE. This CDR3 region has 15 residues. V trimming: 0 bases; J trimming: 7 bases; junction bases outside the gene matches: 4. This CDR3 reads CASSVGSGRANEQFF. In DNA, the CDR3 is TGTGCCAGCAGCGTAGGGAGCGGGAGGGCAAATGAGCAGTTCTTC. The whole variable domain, remainder taken from reference TRBV9 and TRBJ2-1, is DSGVTQTPKHLITATGQRVTLRCSPRSGDLSVYWYQQSLDQGLQFLIQYYNGEERAKGNILERFSAQQFPDLHSELNLSSLELGDSALYFCASSVGSGRANEQFFGPGTRLTVL.